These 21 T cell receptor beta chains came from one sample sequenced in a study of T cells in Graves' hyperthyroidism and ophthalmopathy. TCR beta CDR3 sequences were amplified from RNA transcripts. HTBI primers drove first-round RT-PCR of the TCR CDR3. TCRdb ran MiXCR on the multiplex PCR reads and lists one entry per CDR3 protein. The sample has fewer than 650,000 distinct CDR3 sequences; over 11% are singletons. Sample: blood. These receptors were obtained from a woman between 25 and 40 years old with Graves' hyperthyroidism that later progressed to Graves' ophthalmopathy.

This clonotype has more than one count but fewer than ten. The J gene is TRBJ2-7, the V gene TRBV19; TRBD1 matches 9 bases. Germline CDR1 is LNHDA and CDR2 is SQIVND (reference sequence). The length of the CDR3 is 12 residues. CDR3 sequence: CATGGSSYEQYF. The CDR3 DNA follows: TGTGCGACAGGGGGAAGCTCCTACGAGCAGTACTTC.

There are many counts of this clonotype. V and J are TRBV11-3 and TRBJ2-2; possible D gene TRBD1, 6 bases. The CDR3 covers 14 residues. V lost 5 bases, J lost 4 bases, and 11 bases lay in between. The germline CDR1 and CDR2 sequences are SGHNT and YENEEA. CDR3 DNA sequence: TGTGCCAGCAGCATCCAGGGGAGCACCGGGGAGCTGTTTTTT. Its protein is CASSIQGSTGELFF.

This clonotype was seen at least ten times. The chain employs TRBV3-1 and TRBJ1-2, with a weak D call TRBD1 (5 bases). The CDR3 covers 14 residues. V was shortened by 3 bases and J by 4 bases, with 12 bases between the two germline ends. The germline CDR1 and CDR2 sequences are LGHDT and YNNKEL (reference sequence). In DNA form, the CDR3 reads TGTGCCAGCAGCCACGGGACCAACTCCTATGGCTACACCTTC. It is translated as CASSHGTNSYGYTF.

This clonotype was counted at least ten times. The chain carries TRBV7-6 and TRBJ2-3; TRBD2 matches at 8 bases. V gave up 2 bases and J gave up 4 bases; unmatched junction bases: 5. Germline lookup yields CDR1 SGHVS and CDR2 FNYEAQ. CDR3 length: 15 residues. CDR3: CASSLTGLDPDTQYF. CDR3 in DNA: TGTGCCAGCAGCTTAACGGGACTAGACCCAGATACGCAGTATTTT.

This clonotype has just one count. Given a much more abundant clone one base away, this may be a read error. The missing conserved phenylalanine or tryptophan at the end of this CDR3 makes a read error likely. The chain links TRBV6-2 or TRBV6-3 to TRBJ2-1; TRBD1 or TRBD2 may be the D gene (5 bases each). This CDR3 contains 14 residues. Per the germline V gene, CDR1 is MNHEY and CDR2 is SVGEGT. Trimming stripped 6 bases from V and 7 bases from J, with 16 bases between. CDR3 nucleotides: TGTGCCAGCAGGGGGGTCCGCCCTTGGAATGAGCAGTTCCTC. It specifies CASRGVRPWNEQFL.

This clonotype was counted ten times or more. Written as DNA, the CDR3 is TGTGCCAGCAGCCAAGATCGCCTCAAACTTTACGAGCAGTACTTC. Protein product: CASSQDRLKLYEQYF. This chain connects TRBV3-1 to TRBJ2-7; D uncertain. The V and J ends lost 0 bases and 4 bases respectively, with 13 bases between them. The CDR3 is made up of 15 amino acids. CDR1 and CDR2 from the germline V gene are LGHDT and YNNKEL (reference sequence).

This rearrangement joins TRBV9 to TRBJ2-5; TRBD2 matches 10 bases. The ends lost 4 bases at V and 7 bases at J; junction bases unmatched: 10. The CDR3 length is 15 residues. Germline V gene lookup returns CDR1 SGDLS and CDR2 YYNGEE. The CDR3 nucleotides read TGTGCCAGCAGCCCAGCGGGAGGGCCGGGCGGGACCCAGTACTTC. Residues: CASSPAGGPGGTQYF.

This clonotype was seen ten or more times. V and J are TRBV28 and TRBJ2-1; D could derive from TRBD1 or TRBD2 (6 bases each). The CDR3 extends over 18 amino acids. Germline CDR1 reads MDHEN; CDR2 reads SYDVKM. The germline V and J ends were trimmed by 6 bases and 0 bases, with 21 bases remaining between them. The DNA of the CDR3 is TGTGCCAGCAGAAATCGAGTGGGGGGCGCGGGCTCCTACAATGAGCAGTTCTTC. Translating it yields CASRNRVGGAGSYNEQFF.

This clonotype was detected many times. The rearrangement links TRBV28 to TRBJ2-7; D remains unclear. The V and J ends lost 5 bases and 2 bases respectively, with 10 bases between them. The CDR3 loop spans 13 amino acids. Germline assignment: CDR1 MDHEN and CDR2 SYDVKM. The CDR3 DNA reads TGTGCCAGCAGTACCGGGCTAACCTACGAGCAGTACTTC. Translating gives CASSTGLTYEQYF.

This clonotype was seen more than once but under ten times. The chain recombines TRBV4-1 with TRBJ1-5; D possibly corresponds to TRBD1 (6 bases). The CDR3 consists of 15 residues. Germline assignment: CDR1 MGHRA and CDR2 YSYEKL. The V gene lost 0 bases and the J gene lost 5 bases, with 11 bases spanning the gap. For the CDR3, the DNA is TGCGCCAGCAGCCAAGATACAGGGTCGGATCAGCCCCAGCATTTT. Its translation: CASSQDTGSDQPQHF.

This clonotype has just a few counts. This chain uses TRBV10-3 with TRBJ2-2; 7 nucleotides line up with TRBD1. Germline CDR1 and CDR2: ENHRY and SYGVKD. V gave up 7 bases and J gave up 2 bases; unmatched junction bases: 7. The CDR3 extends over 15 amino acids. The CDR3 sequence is CAINHRDSNTGELFF. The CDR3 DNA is TGTGCCATCAACCACCGGGACAGTAACACCGGGGAGCTGTTTTTT.

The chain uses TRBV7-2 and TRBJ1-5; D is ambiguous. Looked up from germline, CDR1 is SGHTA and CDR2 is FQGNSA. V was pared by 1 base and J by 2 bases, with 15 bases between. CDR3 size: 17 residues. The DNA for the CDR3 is TGTGCCAGCAGCTTAGATCTAATTGTAAGGGGCAATCAGCCCCAGCATTTT. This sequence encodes CASSLDLIVRGNQPQHF.

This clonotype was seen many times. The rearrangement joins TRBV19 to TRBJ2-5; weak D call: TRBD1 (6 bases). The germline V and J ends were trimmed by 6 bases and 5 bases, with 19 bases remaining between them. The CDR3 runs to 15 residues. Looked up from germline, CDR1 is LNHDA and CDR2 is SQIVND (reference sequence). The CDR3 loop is CASSQGSSYPETQYF. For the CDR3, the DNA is TGTGCCAGTAGCCAGGGGTCGTCCTACCCGGAGACCCAGTACTTC.

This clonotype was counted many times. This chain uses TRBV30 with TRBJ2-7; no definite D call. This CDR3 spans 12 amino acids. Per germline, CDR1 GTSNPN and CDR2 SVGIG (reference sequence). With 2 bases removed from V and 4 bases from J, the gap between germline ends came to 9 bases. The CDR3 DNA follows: TGTGCCTGGAGTTCCGGAAATTACGAGCAGTACTTC. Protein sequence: CAWSSGNYEQYF. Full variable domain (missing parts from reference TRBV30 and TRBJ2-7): SQTIHQWPATLVQPVGSPLSLECTVEGTSNPNLYWYRQAAGRGLQLLFYSVGIGQISSEVPQNLSASRPQDRQFILSSKKLLLSDSGFYLCAWSSGNYEQYFGPGTRLTVT.

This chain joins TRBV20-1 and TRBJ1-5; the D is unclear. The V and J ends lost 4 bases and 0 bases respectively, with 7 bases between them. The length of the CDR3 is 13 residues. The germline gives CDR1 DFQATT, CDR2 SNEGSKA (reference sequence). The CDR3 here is CSAITGSNQPQHF. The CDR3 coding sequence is TGCAGTGCTATTACTGGTAGCAATCAGCCCCAGCATTTT.

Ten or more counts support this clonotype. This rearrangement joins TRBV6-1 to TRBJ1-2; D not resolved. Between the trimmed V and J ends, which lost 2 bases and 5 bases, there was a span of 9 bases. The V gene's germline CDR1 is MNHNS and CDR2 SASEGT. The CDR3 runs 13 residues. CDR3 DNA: TGTGCCAGCAGTGAATTAGGGCAGTATGGCTACACCTTC. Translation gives CASSELGQYGYTF.

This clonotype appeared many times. The CDR3 spells CATRTSGLAGGNRETQYF. The CDR3 DNA is TGTGCCACGCGGACCTCGGGACTAGCGGGAGGTAACAGGGAGACCCAGTACTTC. This rearrangement joins TRBV28 to TRBJ2-5; 15 bases fit TRBD2. The V segment lost 10 bases and the J segment 5 bases; nucleotides outside the gene matches: 17. CDR3 size: 18 residues. CDR1 is MDHEN, CDR2 SYDVKM, per germline.

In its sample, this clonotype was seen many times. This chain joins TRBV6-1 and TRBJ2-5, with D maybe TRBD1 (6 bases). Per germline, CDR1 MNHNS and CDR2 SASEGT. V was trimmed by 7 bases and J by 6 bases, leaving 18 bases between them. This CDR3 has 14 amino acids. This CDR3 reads CASTNRAGVQTQYF. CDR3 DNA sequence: TGTGCCAGCACAAACAGGGCGGGTGTTCAGACCCAGTACTTC.

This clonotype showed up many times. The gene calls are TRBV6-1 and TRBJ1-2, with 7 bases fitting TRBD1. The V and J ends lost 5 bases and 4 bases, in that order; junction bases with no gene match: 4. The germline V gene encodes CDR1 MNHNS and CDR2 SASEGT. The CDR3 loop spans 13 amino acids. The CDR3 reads CASSTGESYGYTF. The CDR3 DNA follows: TGTGCCAGCAGTACAGGGGAGTCCTATGGCTACACCTTC.

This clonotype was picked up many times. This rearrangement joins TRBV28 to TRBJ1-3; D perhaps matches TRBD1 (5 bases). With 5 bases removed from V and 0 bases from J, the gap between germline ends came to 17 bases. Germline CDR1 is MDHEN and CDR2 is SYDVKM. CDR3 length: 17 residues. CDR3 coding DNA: TGTGCCAGCAGTCTAGGATTAGGGGACTACTCTGGAAACACCATATATTTT. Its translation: CASSLGLGDYSGNTIYF.

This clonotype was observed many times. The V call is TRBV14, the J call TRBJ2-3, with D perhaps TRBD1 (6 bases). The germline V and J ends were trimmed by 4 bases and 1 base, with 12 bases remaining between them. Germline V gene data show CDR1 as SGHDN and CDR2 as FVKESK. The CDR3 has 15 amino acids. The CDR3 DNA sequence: TGTGCCAGCAGCCCTATGGGGGCGGGCACAGATACGCAGTATTTT. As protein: CASSPMGAGTDTQYF.